This is a list of T cell receptor beta chains from one sample in a study of cytomegalovirus exposure and HLA in healthy donors. Here immunoSEQ multiplex PCR was the method, and the copy in TCRdb shows in-frame clones only, minus some. Its listing shows around 100,000 clones. The specimen sequenced was PBMCs. The receptor set was obtained from a man aged 25-45 years in good health and CMV-seronegative. CDR3s include the opening cysteine and the closing phenylalanine or tryptophan. Each record gives: V gene, J gene, CDR3 protein.

TRBV6-5	TRBJ2-1	CASRGGVTYNEQFF
TRBV5-1	TRBJ2-5	CASSLEAGGLRETQYF
TRBV7-9	TRBJ2-7	CASSSRGGYEQYF
TRBV20-1	TRBJ2-1	CSAYRVEQFF
TRBV28	TRBJ1-2	CASSLTGAANYGYTF
TRBV7-6	TRBJ1-1	CASTSRTTIGTEAFF
TRBV11-2	TRBJ2-7	CASSLDGGTYEQYF
TRBV11-2	TRBJ2-2	CASSLDWGANTGELFF
TRBV7-6	TRBJ2-1	CASSSYRARPYNEQFF
TRBV27	TRBJ2-7	CASSHNQYYEQYF
TRBV5-5	TRBJ1-5	CASSVGANSNQPQHF
TRBV19	TRBJ2-1	CASSTPNPGQGSRYEQFF
TRBV2	TRBJ1-6	CASSVYSYNSPLHF
TRBV5-1	TRBJ2-7	CASSLGGSASYEQYF
TRBV29-1	TRBJ1-4	CSVENRDRNEKLFF
TRBV6-1	TRBJ1-5	CASSTGMNQPQHF
TRBV14	TRBJ1-6	CASSPAETGYNSPLHF
TRBV4-1	TRBJ2-3	CASSQTPGLGTDTQYF
TRBV7-2	TRBJ2-5	CASSLNGQGKETQYF
TRBV6-5	TRBJ2-5	CASSYSGEGAQYF
TRBV7-2	TRBJ1-2	CASSPSIGYTF
TRBV7-9	.	CASSSAGQGREQYF
TRBV7-9	TRBJ1-1	CASNPDGDTEAFF
TRBV7-9	TRBJ2-1	CASSLRGQGQDNEQFF
TRBV20-1	TRBJ1-1	CSAPLDRDPFF
TRBV5-1	TRBJ2-5	CASSTGTSGGQETQYF
TRBV20-1	TRBJ2-7	CSASNVFEQYF
TRBV5-1	TRBJ2-5	CASSHGHGTLAGGGDETQYF
TRBV28	TRBJ2-6	CASSLLSGSGANVLTF
TRBV7-9	TRBJ2-3	CASRRTGDTDTQYF
TRBV7-8	TRBJ1-2	CASSFSRALPNYGYTF
TRBV7-2	TRBJ2-3	CASSFDGGSTDTQYF
TRBV4-3	TRBJ1-3	CASSQDYFSGNTIYF
TRBV29-1	TRBJ1-1	CSVYRNEGNTEAFF
TRBV29-1	TRBJ2-7	CSVRLRLGDSYEQYF
TRBV5-6	TRBJ2-1	CASRHGLLYNEQFF
TRBV5-1	TRBJ1-2	CASSLDVNQGFWGYTF
TRBV11-2	TRBJ1-1	CASSFPYDRMNTEAFF
TRBV27	TRBJ1-2	CASSWSGGNYGYTF
TRBV4-2	TRBJ1-4	CASSQFIGGTNEKLFF
TRBV5-6	TRBJ1-2	CASSLDAGQGYGYTF
TRBV5-6	TRBJ1-2	CASSLAGRASNYGYTF
TRBV7-9	TRBJ2-1	CASRGSSYNEQFF
TRBV5-5	TRBJ2-7	CASSLDPGQIYEQYF
TRBV9	TRBJ2-1	CASSVGRQVNNEQFF
TRBV4-1	TRBJ2-7	CASSQDRGGASYEQYF
TRBV19	TRBJ1-6	CASSVTGNNSPLHF
TRBV5-1	TRBJ2-5	CASSPGLAGGETQYF
TRBV5-4	TRBJ2-7	CASNTGTSGGGSYEQYF
TRBV14	TRBJ1-1	CASSAGYSYLAEAFF
TRBV4-3	TRBJ2-5	CASSQERRAAETQYF
TRBV4-1	TRBJ2-3	CASSHPKADGRSPSTDTQYF
TRBV10-3	TRBJ2-6	CAISNRGQISGANVLTF
TRBV18	TRBJ2-3	CASSSQTSGGLPDTQYF
TRBV6-1	TRBJ1-5	CASRKEAGQPQHF